This TCR beta chain was retrieved from a study of regulatory and conventional T cells in RAG deficiency. CDR1 and CDR2 from the germline V gene are SGHAT and FQNNGV. CDR3 length equals 19 residues. V lost 3 bases to trimming and J lost 0 bases; unmatched junction nucleotides: 13. Assay: immunoSEQ multiplex PCR; the TCRdb copy retains only in-frame clones and omits some. Of approximately 22,000 clones listed, 95% to 97% are singletons. Genomic DNA came from blood conventional CD4+ T cells gated CD25-low CD127-high. Another study also made use of these data, one on regulatory T cells. In that study: The primer mix had 52 TRBV and 13 TRBJ primers.

The receptor was derived from a human donor in good health. Sequenced material: CD25- CD4+ T cells sorted from blood. The chain carries TRBV11-2 and TRBJ2-1; TRBD2 agrees at 8 bases. The CDR3 loop is CASSLARRSGGFSYNEQFF. CDR3 nucleotide sequence: TGTGCCAGCAGCTTGGCGCGGAGGAGCGGGGGCTTCTCCTACAATGAGCAGTTCTTC.